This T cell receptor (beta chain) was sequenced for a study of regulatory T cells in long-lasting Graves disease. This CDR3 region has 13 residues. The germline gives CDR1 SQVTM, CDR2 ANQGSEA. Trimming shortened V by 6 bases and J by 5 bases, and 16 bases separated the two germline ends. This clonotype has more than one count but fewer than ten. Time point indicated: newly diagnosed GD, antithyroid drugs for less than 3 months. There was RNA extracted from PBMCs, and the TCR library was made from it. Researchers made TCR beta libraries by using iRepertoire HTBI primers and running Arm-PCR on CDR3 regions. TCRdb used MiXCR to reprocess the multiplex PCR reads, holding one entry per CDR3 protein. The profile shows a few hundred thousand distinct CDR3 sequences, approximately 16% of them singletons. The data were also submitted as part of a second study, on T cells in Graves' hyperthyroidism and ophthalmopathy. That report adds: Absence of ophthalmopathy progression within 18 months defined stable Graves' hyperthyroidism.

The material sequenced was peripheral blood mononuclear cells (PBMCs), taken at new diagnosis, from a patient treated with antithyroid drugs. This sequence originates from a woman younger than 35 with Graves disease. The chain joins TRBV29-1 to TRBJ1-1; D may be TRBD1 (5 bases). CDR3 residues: CSVGTVLSTEAFF. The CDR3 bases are TGCAGCGTCGGGACGGTCCTAAGTACTGAAGCTTTCTTT.